The 23 T cell receptor beta chains below were found in one sample sequenced in a study of untreated major depressive disorder. Assay: immunoSEQ multiplex PCR; the TCRdb copy retains only in-frame clones and omits some. The sample shows approximately 20,000 clones, approximately 81% of them seen only once. Input material: CD4+ T cells from PBMCs. These receptors were taken from a woman younger than 45 in good health.

This clone was counted a single time. The rearrangement links TRBV27 to TRBJ2-2; 10 positions match TRBD1. Per the germline V gene, CDR1 is MNHEY and CDR2 is SMNVEV (reference sequence). Trimming at V came to 5 bases and at J to 6 bases, leaving 21 bases not matched to a gene. This CDR3 has 20 residues. The CDR3 sequence is CASSHRDRGPLRMVAGELFF. CDR3 coding DNA: TGTGCCAGCAGTCACCGGGACAGGGGTCCCCTTAGGATGGTCGCCGGGGAGCTGTTTTTT.

CDR3 sequence reads: CASSRDQTYEQYF. CDR3 coding DNA: TGTGCCAGCAGCCGGGACCAGACCTACGAGCAGTACTTC. This chain links TRBV6-4 with TRBJ2-7, with D perhaps matching TRBD1 or TRBD2 (5 bases each). The CDR3 length is 13 residues. CDR1 MRHNA and CDR2 SNTAGT come from the germline V gene. The V end was cut by 6 bases, the J end by 2 bases, with 11 bases between.

CDR3 coding DNA: TGTGCCAGCAGCGGGGGGACTACTTCCACCTACGAGCAGTACTTC. It yields the protein CASSGGTTSTYEQYF. The chain is built from TRBV28 and TRBJ2-7; 7 nucleotides line up with TRBD2. The trim removed 6 bases at V and 2 bases at J, leaving 10 bases unmatched. CDR1 MDHEN and CDR2 SYDVKM come from the germline V gene. The CDR3 runs to 15 residues.

The J gene is TRBJ2-7, the V gene TRBV6-5; the D gene is possibly TRBD2 (6 bases). V was trimmed by 5 bases and J by 12 bases, leaving 20 bases between them. There are 13 residues in the CDR3. Germline V lookup: CDR1 MNHEY, CDR2 SVGAGI. The CDR3 reads CASSPTRPGEAYF. The DNA for the CDR3 is TGTGCCAGCAGTCCCACCCGTCCGGGAGAGGCGTACTTC.

V and J are TRBV6-5 and TRBJ1-2; possible D gene TRBD1, 5 bases. V was pared by 5 bases and J by 2 bases, with 12 bases between. Germline V gene data show CDR1 as MNHEY and CDR2 as SVGAGI. The CDR3 contains 14 residues. CDR3: CASSPLGGNYGYTF. DNA for the CDR3: TGTGCCAGCAGTCCGCTTGGGGGAAACTATGGCTACACCTTC.

The chain combines TRBV18 with TRBJ1-1; 9 bases line up with TRBD1. Germline CDR1 and CDR2: KGHSH and LQKENI. Trimming removed 5 bases from V and 3 bases from J; junction bases left unmatched: 4. This CDR3 spans 14 amino acids. For the CDR3, the DNA is TGTGCCAGCTCAGGGGGACAGGGTCACACTGAAGCTTTCTTT. Protein product: CASSGGQGHTEAFF.

The chain uses TRBV27 and TRBJ1-2; TRBD1 aligns across 11 bases. CDR1 and CDR2 from the germline V gene are MNHEY and SMNVEV (reference sequence). Trimming cost V 5 bases and J 5 bases; bases outside gene matches: 13. The CDR3 is 17 residues long. In DNA form, the CDR3 reads TGTGCCAGCAGTCCTCGGCCTGGACAGGGGGCCAGGTATGGCTACACCTTC. Translation: CASSPRPGQGARYGYTF.

This chain joins TRBV10-3 and TRBJ2-2; D gene uncertain. V was shortened by 5 bases and J by 3 bases, with 7 bases between the two germline ends. There are 13 residues in the CDR3. Germline V lookup: CDR1 ENHRY, CDR2 SYGVKD. Here the CDR3 DNA reads TGTGCCATCAGTAAATTGGACACCGGGGAGCTGTTTTTT. This translates into CAISKLDTGELFF.

The V gene is TRBV6-5, the J gene TRBJ2-5; D is ambiguous. The germline CDR1 and CDR2 sequences are MNHEY and SVGAGI. Trimming removed 6 bases from V and 1 base from J, with 9 bases in between. This CDR3 has 13 residues. This CDR3 is CASSLGSQETQYF. CDR3 bases: TGTGCCAGCAGCCTCGGGTCCCAAGAGACCCAGTACTTC.

The rearrangement links TRBV5-5 to TRBJ1-1; D might be TRBD1 (6 bases). The CDR3 loop spans 13 amino acids. V was trimmed by 6 bases and J by 6 bases, leaving 15 bases between them. Germline CDR1 is SGHKS and CDR2 is YYEKEE (reference sequence). CDR3 sequence: CASTRGGRAEAFF. The CDR3 DNA sequence: TGTGCCAGCACCAGGGGAGGAAGGGCTGAAGCTTTCTTT.

The gene calls are TRBV6-1 and TRBJ2-7; TRBD2 is a possible D gene (5 bases). The CDR3 runs 14 residues. Trimming left V 3 bases short and J 6 bases short, with 15 bases between. Germline CDR1 is MNHNS and CDR2 is SASEGT. The DNA of the CDR3 is TGTGCCAGCAGTGAGGCTCGGGATCCATCCGAGCAGTACTTC. Protein: CASSEARDPSEQYF.

The chain links TRBV27 to TRBJ2-1; 12 nucleotides line up with TRBD2. CDR3 size: 16 residues. With V trimmed by 2 bases and J by 2 bases, 1 base remained unmatched. The germline gives CDR1 MNHEY, CDR2 SMNVEV (reference sequence). The CDR3 is CASSLLAGGPYNEQFF. The DNA of the CDR3 is TGTGCCAGCAGTTTACTAGCGGGAGGGCCCTACAATGAGCAGTTCTTC.

This clone was seen only once. The CDR3 DNA follows: TGTGCCAGCAGTTTATCAGGGACTAGCGCTAACAATGAGCAGTTCTTC. Encoded protein: CASSLSGTSANNEQFF. The chain has TRBV27 and TRBJ2-1; 10 nucleotides match TRBD2. The V gene end was trimmed by 0 bases and the J gene end by 5 bases; junction bases not matched to a gene: 4. The CDR3 runs 16 residues. The germline gives CDR1 MNHEY, CDR2 SMNVEV (reference sequence).

CDR3 residues: CASSQDVRVNNEKLFF. CDR3 DNA: TGCGCCAGCAGCCAAGATGTCAGGGTGAATAATGAAAAACTGTTTTTT. J is TRBJ1-4 and V is TRBV4-1, with D possibly matching TRBD1 (5 bases). The ends were cut back, 0 bases at V and 4 bases at J, with 12 bases in the middle. Germline assignment: CDR1 MGHRA and CDR2 YSYEKL. The CDR3 loop spans 16 amino acids.

The chain recombines TRBV28 with TRBJ2-1; no clear D gene. Germline lookup yields CDR1 MDHEN and CDR2 SYDVKM. The CDR3 consists of 15 residues. Trimming left V 4 bases short and J 3 bases short, with 13 bases between. As DNA, the CDR3 is TGTGCCAGCAGTTATCGTGGCAGCCGCTACAATGAGCAGTTCTTC. It yields the protein CASSYRGSRYNEQFF.

This clone was counted a single time. The chain joins TRBV28 to TRBJ2-7, with 9 bases fitting TRBD2. The CDR3 spans 15 residues. J lost 0 bases, V lost 6 bases, and 6 bases had no gene match. The germline V gene encodes CDR1 MDHEN and CDR2 SYDVKM. In DNA, the CDR3 is TGTGCCAGCAGCATGGGCGGGGGGGCCTCCTACGAGCAGTACTTC. Protein: CASSMGGGASYEQYF.

The rearrangement uses TRBV7-7 and TRBJ1-4, with D hard to call. This CDR3 has 13 amino acids. V lost 1 base and J 3 bases, leaving 3 bases between the germline ends. Germline V gene sequence: CDR1 SSHAT, CDR2 FNYEAQ (reference sequence). The CDR3, as DNA: TGTGCCAGCAGCTTAGTTCCTAATGAAAAACTGTTTTTT. Translating gives CASSLVPNEKLFF. The complete variable domain, with remaining parts taken from reference TRBV7-7 and TRBJ1-4, reads GAGVSQSPRYKVTKRGQDVTLRCDPISSHATLYWYQQALGQGPEFLTYFNYEAQPDKSGLPSDRFSAERPEGSISTLTIQRTEQRDSAMYRCASSLVPNEKLFFGSGTQLSVL.

The V call is TRBV19, the J call TRBJ2-2; D gene uncertain. Germline lookup yields CDR1 LNHDA and CDR2 SQIVND (reference sequence). The V end lost 8 bases, the J end lost 1 base, and 17 bases lay between the germline ends. This CDR3 spans 16 amino acids. CDR3 residues: CASYPRTVMNTGELFF. CDR3 sequence (DNA): TGTGCCAGTTACCCCAGGACGGTGATGAACACCGGGGAGCTGTTTTTT.

This clone was detected a few times. As DNA, the CDR3 is TGTGCCAGCAGGCAGGGGGACTATGGCTACACCTTC. It translates to CASRQGDYGYTF. The chain recombines TRBV28 with TRBJ1-2; the match to TRBD1 covers 7 bases. This CDR3 comprises 12 residues. CDR1 and CDR2 from the germline V gene are MDHEN and SYDVKM. Germline trimming cut 6 bases from V and 3 bases from J; bases unmatched to any gene: 1.

V usage is TRBV5-1 and J usage is TRBJ1-1; 8 nucleotides line up with TRBD1. Germline CDR1 SGHRS, CDR2 YFSETQ. Trimming took 5 bases from V and 0 from J; bases not matched to a gene: 3. The CDR3 is made up of 14 amino acids. CDR3: CASSGQGVNTEAFF. DNA for the CDR3: TGCGCCAGCAGTGGACAGGGAGTGAACACTGAAGCTTTCTTT.

The count of this clone is one. The chain has TRBV28 and TRBJ2-7; a weak D match, TRBD2 (6 bases). Germline assignment: CDR1 MDHEN and CDR2 SYDVKM. This CDR3 has 12 residues. V was clipped by 8 bases and J by 2 bases, with 10 bases between them. The CDR3 here is CASGSGTYEQYF. In DNA form, the CDR3 reads TGTGCCAGCGGTAGCGGTACCTACGAGCAGTACTTC. Supplemented by reference TRBV28 and TRBJ2-7, the full variable domain reads DVKVTQSSRYLVKRTGEKVFLECVQDMDHENMFWYRQDPGLGLRLIYFSYDVKMKEKGDIPEGYSVSREKKERFSLILESASTNQTSMYLCASGSGTYEQYFGPGTRLTVT.

This chain connects TRBV28 to TRBJ2-7; D remains ambiguous. The CDR3 loop spans 15 amino acids. With 5 bases removed from V and 2 bases from J, the gap between germline ends came to 16 bases. Per germline, CDR1 MDHEN and CDR2 SYDVKM. CDR3 sequence (DNA): TGTGCCAGCAGTATACCTACACTCGGCACCTACGAGCAGTACTTC. Translated, it gives CASSIPTLGTYEQYF.

This chain connects TRBV6-1 to TRBJ2-3; 7 nucleotides line up with TRBD2. The CDR3 is made up of 15 amino acids. Germline CDR1 and CDR2: MNHNS and SASEGT. V shed 7 bases, J shed 0 bases, and the junction held 7 bases outside the gene matches. The CDR3 region is CASTGGRVSTDTQYF. The CDR3 DNA follows: TGTGCCAGCACAGGTGGGAGGGTTAGCACAGATACGCAGTATTTT.